This T cell receptor (beta chain) emerged from a study of metastatic and nonmetastatic thyroid tumors. Ahead of thyroid surgery, no patient had received treatment of any kind. Using MiXCR, TCRdb reanalyzed the PCR reads. The sample includes approximately 70,000 clones, approximately 4% of them seen just once. Deletions cut 1 base from V and 3 bases from J, with 7 bases between. CDR1 and CDR2 from the germline V gene are KGHSH and LQKENI. This CDR3 is built from 14 residues. This clone was found many times. V and J are TRBV18 and TRBJ1-5, with D uncertain. The sample taken for sequencing was blood. This receptor was taken from a female donor with papillary thyroid cancer or a benign thyroid nodule (not recorded which). Some clones in this sample may be carry-over from other donors' samples. The CDR3 bases are TGTGCCAGCTCACCACAGCGGGTCAATCAGCCCCAGCATTTT. Its protein product is CASSPQRVNQPQHF.